This T cell receptor beta chain was captured by sequencing in a study of CD8+CD57+ T cells in acquired aplastic anemia. CDR1 and CDR2 from the germline V gene are SNHLY and FYNNEI. The CDR3 covers 13 residues. V lost 5 bases and J lost 2, with 8 bases in between. TCR beta VDJ combinations and CDR3 sequences were profiled from genomic DNA. TCRdb re-called the reads through MiXCR, storing one row per CDR3 protein. The repertoire holds 95,000 to 150,000 distinct CDR3 sequences, with 50% to 70% as singletons. An expansion of CD8+CD57+ cells by flow cytometry had been shown in patients chosen for sequencing. The patients all had a severe acquired aplastic anemia diagnosis. When blood sampling took place, the patients had received no therapy.

The sample taken for sequencing was sorted CD4+, CD8+, or CD8+CD57+ T cells (not recorded which) from PBMCs. J is TRBJ2-3 and V is TRBV2; no firm D call. The receptor comes from a human donor with aplastic anemia. The CDR3 loop reads CASSIGNTDTQYF. The CDR3 bases are TGTGCCAGCAGTATAGGGAACACAGATACGCAGTATTTT.